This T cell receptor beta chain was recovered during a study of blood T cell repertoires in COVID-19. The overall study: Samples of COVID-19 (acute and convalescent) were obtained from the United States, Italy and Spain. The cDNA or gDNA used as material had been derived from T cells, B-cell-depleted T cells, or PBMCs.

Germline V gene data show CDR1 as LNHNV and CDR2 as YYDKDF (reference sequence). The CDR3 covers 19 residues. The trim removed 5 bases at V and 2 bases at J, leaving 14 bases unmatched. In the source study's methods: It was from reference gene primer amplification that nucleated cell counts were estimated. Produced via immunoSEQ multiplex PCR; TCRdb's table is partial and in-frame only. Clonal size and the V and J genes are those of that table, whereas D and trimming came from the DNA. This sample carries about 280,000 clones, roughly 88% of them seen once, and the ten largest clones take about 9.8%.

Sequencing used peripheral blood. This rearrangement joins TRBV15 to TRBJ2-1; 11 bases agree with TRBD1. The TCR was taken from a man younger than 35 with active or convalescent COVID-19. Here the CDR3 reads CATSVPLNPGQGAYNEQFF. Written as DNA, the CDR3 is TGTGCCACCAGCGTACCTCTCAACCCGGGACAGGGGGCCTACAATGAGCAGTTCTTC.